One sample yielded the 31 T cell receptor beta chains listed below, sequenced in a study of T-cell memory formation after mild COVID-19. TCRdb re-derived calls from the 5' RACE reads in MiXCR, one entry per CDR3 protein. Altogether 300,000 to 350,000 distinct CDR3 sequences are present, approximately 20% being singletons, with the ten largest covering roughly 20%. Specimen: PBMCs or a T cell subset sorted from them (not recorded which). These receptors were collected from a man between 18 and 35 years old who had mild COVID-19 (a few samples of this study predate the infection). Cell type and time point are not known.

The chain has TRBV20-1 and TRBJ2-3; the match to TRBD2 covers 12 bases. The CDR3 is made up of 15 amino acids. The trim removed 6 bases at V and 3 bases at J, leaving 7 bases unmatched. CDR1 is DFQATT, CDR2 SNEGSKA, per germline (reference sequence). CDR3 sequence: CSATGTSGPTDTQYF. In DNA, the CDR3 is TGCAGTGCCACCGGGACTAGCGGGCCGACAGATACGCAGTATTTT.

The chain uses TRBV7-2 and TRBJ2-3; TRBD1 matches 7 bases. J was trimmed by 2 bases and V by 5 bases; bases with no gene match: 7. Per the germline V gene, CDR1 is SGHTA and CDR2 is FQGNSA. The CDR3 spans 15 residues. In DNA, the CDR3 is TGTGCCAGCAGCCTAGGGACAGTCCTCACAGATACGCAGTATTTT. Protein product: CASSLGTVLTDTQYF.

Only a few counts were recorded for this clonotype. The V and J genes are TRBV5-1 and TRBJ1-2, with TRBD1 identical over 10 bases. The junction had 2 bases not matched to a gene; V was cut back by 4 bases and J by 2 bases. Germline V gene data show CDR1 as SGHRS and CDR2 as YFSETQ. CDR3 length: 14 residues. CDR3 region: CASSLDRGNYGYTF. In nucleotides, the CDR3 is TGCGCCAGCAGCCTGGACAGGGGGAACTATGGCTACACCTTC. Full variable domain (rest looked up from reference TRBV5-1 and TRBJ1-2): KAGVTQTPRYLIKTRGQQVTLSCSPISGHRSVSWYQQTPGQGLQFLFEYFSETQRNKGNFPGRFSGRQFSNSRSEMNVSTLELGDSALYLCASSLDRGNYGYTFGSGTRLTVV.

This chain joins TRBV9 and TRBJ2-2; D could derive from TRBD1 or TRBD2 (5 bases each). The germline gives CDR1 SGDLS, CDR2 YYNGEE. V gave up 3 bases and J gave up 7 bases, with 13 bases separating them. The CDR3 spans 14 residues. The chain's CDR3 is CASSARTGGGELFF. The CDR3, as DNA: TGTGCCAGCAGCGCGAGGACTGGGGGCGGGGAGCTGTTTTTT. Full variable domain (missing parts from reference TRBV9 and TRBJ2-2): DSGVTQTPKHLITATGQRVTLRCSPRSGDLSVYWYQQSLDQGLQFLIQYYNGEERAKGNILERFSAQQFPDLHSELNLSSLELGDSALYFCASSARTGGGELFFGEGSRLTVL.

The rearrangement joins TRBV19 to TRBJ1-1; D gene unclear. The germline CDR1 and CDR2 sequences are LNHDA and SQIVND (reference sequence). The CDR3 extends over 11 amino acids. V gave up 5 bases and J gave up 4 bases, with 5 bases separating them. CDR3 coding DNA: TGTGCCAGTAGTGTGTTCACTGAAGCTTTCTTT. This sequence encodes CASSVFTEAFF.

The genes are TRBV10-3 and TRBJ1-5; TRBD1 aligns across 7 bases. V gave up 2 bases and J gave up 4 bases; unmatched junction bases: 5. There are 15 residues in the CDR3. Germline loops: CDR1 ENHRY, CDR2 SYGVKD. CDR3 in DNA: TGTGCCATCAGTGAGCGGACAGGACGGAATCAGCCCCAGCATTTT. Translating it yields CAISERTGRNQPQHF.

The chain couples TRBV19 to TRBJ2-7; a weak D match, TRBD1 (6 bases). Between the trimmed V and J ends, which lost 5 bases and 6 bases, there was a span of 14 bases. Per the germline V gene, CDR1 is LNHDA and CDR2 is SQIVND (reference sequence). The CDR3 contains 13 residues. The CDR3 spells CASSPGEGSEQYF. CDR3 sequence (DNA): TGTGCCAGTAGTCCAGGGGAAGGGAGCGAGCAGTACTTC.

This clonotype showed up many times. The CDR3 nucleotides read TGCAGCGCCGGGACAGGACACACTGAAGCTTTCTTT. Its translation is CSAGTGHTEAFF. The chain is built from TRBV29-1 and TRBJ1-1; 8 bases agree with TRBD1. This CDR3 region has 12 residues. Germline loops: CDR1 SQVTM, CDR2 ANQGSEA. The junction had 4 bases not matched to a gene; V was cut back by 7 bases and J by 3 bases. Full variable domain (remainder filled in from reference TRBV29-1 and TRBJ1-1): SAVISQKPSRDICQRGTSLTIQCQVDSQVTMMFWYRQQPGQSLTLIATANQGSEATYESGFVIDKFPISRPNLTFSTLTVSNMSPEDSSIYLCSAGTGHTEAFFGQGTRLTVV.

This sequence joins TRBV20-1 and TRBJ2-3, with 7 positions matching TRBD2. Germline V gene lookup returns CDR1 DFQATT and CDR2 SNEGSKA (reference sequence). The CDR3 has 14 residues. V dropped 5 bases and J dropped 2; count of bases not matched to a gene: 7. The CDR3 here is CSAPPGGDTDTQYF. In nucleotides, the CDR3 is TGCAGTGCTCCCCCGGGGGGTGACACAGATACGCAGTATTTT.

The chain is built from TRBV3-1 and TRBJ1-6; D not certain. In germline, CDR1 is LGHDT, CDR2 YNNKEL (reference sequence). The germline V and J ends were trimmed by 4 bases and 8 bases, with 12 bases remaining between them. There are 14 residues in the CDR3. The CDR3: CASSLLAAHSPLHF. The CDR3 DNA reads TGTGCCAGCAGCCTTCTGGCAGCGCATTCACCCCTCCACTTT.

This clonotype was counted a few times. The V gene is TRBV3-1, the J gene TRBJ2-7, with TRBD1 as a possible D gene (6 bases). The CDR3 covers 17 residues. Trimming removed 0 bases at V and 3 bases at J, with 18 bases between. CDR1 is LGHDT and CDR2 is YNNKEL in the germline V gene (reference sequence). This chain's CDR3 is CASSQDGQGPIFYEQYF. In nucleotides, the CDR3 is TGTGCCAGCAGCCAAGACGGGCAGGGGCCGATATTCTACGAGCAGTACTTC.

In its sample, this clonotype was seen a few times. This sequence joins TRBV11-2 and TRBJ2-7, with D unclear. Per germline, CDR1 SGHAT and CDR2 FQNNGV. V was pared by 3 bases and J by 2 bases, with 8 bases between. CDR3 length: 13 residues. The CDR3 coding sequence is TGTGCCAGCAGCTTCCTGAAAACCTACGAGCAGTACGTC. This codes for CASSFLKTYEQYV.

This clonotype has just a few counts. This sequence joins TRBV7-2 and TRBJ1-2, with a weak D call TRBD1 (6 bases). Germline V gives CDR1 SGHTA, CDR2 FQGNSA. Trimming left V 7 bases short and J 2 bases short, with 11 bases between. The CDR3 runs to 13 residues. CDR3 DNA sequence: TGTGCCAGCACCCAGGACAGAAACTATGGCTACACCTTC. This translates into CASTQDRNYGYTF.

This clonotype was seen only a few times. The chain employs TRBV20-1 and TRBJ2-7, with 10 bases fitting TRBD1. V was pared by 5 bases and J by 5 bases, with 9 bases of the junction left unmatched. The CDR3 consists of 14 residues. The germline V gene has CDR1 DFQATT and CDR2 SNEGSKA (reference sequence). The CDR3 here is CSAFAGQGWNEQYF. As DNA, the CDR3 is TGCAGTGCTTTCGCGGGACAGGGGTGGAACGAGCAGTACTTC.

This clonotype was counted a few times. The chain has TRBV7-6 and TRBJ2-1, with 9 bases aligning to TRBD2. V lost 3 bases, J lost 4 bases, and 7 bases stayed unmatched. The length of the CDR3 is 16 residues. Germline CDR1 and CDR2: SGHVS and FNYEAQ. CDR3 amino acids: CASSFGGGARYNEQFF. The CDR3 region has the DNA TGTGCCAGCAGCTTTGGCGGGGGGGCGAGGTACAATGAGCAGTTCTTC.

The V and J genes are TRBV6-6 and TRBJ1-5; D possibly corresponds to TRBD1 (6 bases). CDR1 is MNHNY and CDR2 is SVGAGI in the germline V gene (reference sequence). The CDR3 has 18 amino acids. Trimming shortened V by 6 bases and J by 0 bases, and 21 bases separated the two germline ends. CDR3 amino acids: CASRPITRGRVSNQPQHF. The CDR3 nucleotides are TGTGCCAGCAGACCCATCACGAGGGGGAGAGTTAGCAATCAGCCCCAGCATTTT.

The chain has TRBV12-3 or TRBV12-4 and TRBJ1-5, with TRBD1 identical over 9 bases. The CDR3 loop spans 15 amino acids. The V segment lost 5 bases and the J segment 6 bases; nucleotides outside the gene matches: 8. CDR3 amino acids: CASSRSGTGTQPQHF. DNA of the CDR3: TGTGCCAGCAGTCGTTCCGGGACAGGGACTCAGCCCCAGCATTTT.

The chain recombines TRBV5-1 with TRBJ1-2; TRBD1 agrees at 8 bases. The CDR3 covers 14 residues. V lost 6 bases, J lost 7 bases, and 11 bases stayed unmatched. Germline V lookup: CDR1 SGHRS, CDR2 YFSETQ. The CDR3 sequence: CASTTTQGAGGYTF. DNA for the CDR3: TGCGCCAGCACCACGACCCAGGGGGCAGGTGGCTACACCTTC.

For the CDR3, the DNA is TGTGCCAGTAGTGAAAGGGACAGTGCCAGACTGAGCAATCAGCCCCAGCATTTT. It is translated as CASSERDSARLSNQPQHF. V and J are TRBV19 and TRBJ1-5, with 7 bases aligning to TRBD1. Germline trimming cut 5 bases from V and 1 base from J; bases unmatched to any gene: 14. Germline values: CDR1 LNHDA, CDR2 SQIVND (reference sequence). This CDR3 region has 18 residues.

The chain carries TRBV10-3 and TRBJ2-3, with 12 nucleotides matching TRBD2. This CDR3 region has 21 residues. Trimming cost V 6 bases and J 0 bases; bases outside gene matches: 19. CDR1 is ENHRY and CDR2 is SYGVKD in the germline V gene. The CDR3 bases are TGTGCCATCAGCCAACCCGGGACTAGCGGGTCGGGGGGTTTAAGCACAGATACGCAGTATTTT. It specifies CAISQPGTSGSGGLSTDTQYF.

This clonotype was found a few times. The rearrangement joins TRBV7-2 to TRBJ2-2, with 8 bases that match TRBD2. CDR1 and CDR2 (germline): SGHTA, FQGNSA. The V gene end was trimmed by 5 bases and the J gene end by 1 base; junction bases not matched to a gene: 15. The CDR3 is made up of 19 amino acids. CDR3 DNA sequence: TGTGCCAGCAGCGTCCCGGGGCGGGGGGTCCTAAGGAACACCGGGGAGCTGTTTTTT. It codes for CASSVPGRGVLRNTGELFF.

This clonotype has a count of ten or more. The gene calls are TRBV24-1 and TRBJ2-3; D unresolved. This CDR3 is built from 12 residues. Deletions cut 4 bases from V and 2 bases from J, with 3 bases between. CDR1 and CDR2 from the germline V gene are KGHDR and SFDVKD. The CDR3 DNA sequence: TGTGCCACCAGTGAATCCACAGATACGCAGTATTTT. Protein product: CATSESTDTQYF.

The V call is TRBV19, the J call TRBJ1-1; no firm D call. This CDR3 has 14 residues. V lost 5 bases to trimming and J lost 0 bases, with 10 bases between them. Germline V gives CDR1 LNHDA, CDR2 SQIVND (reference sequence). The CDR3 sequence is CASSSREMNTEAFF. The CDR3 nucleotides read TGTGCCAGTAGTTCCCGGGAAATGAACACTGAAGCTTTCTTT.

The chain employs TRBV27 and TRBJ1-6; weak D call: TRBD1 (6 bases). The V and J ends lost 4 bases and 9 bases respectively, with 10 bases between them. Per the germline V gene, CDR1 is MNHEY and CDR2 is SMNVEV (reference sequence). The CDR3 totals 13 residues. The CDR3 DNA reads as TGTGCCAGCAGTTCCCACAGGGCTTCACCCCTCCACTTT. Its protein is CASSSHRASPLHF.

The rearrangement links TRBV5-1 to TRBJ1-2, with TRBD1 matching 7 bases. Germline V lookup: CDR1 SGHRS, CDR2 YFSETQ. V lost 2 bases and J lost 3; bases outside the gene matches: 10. This CDR3 region has 16 residues. The CDR3 DNA reads as TGCGCCAGCAGCTTCGAGCCCCAGGGGGGTGACTATGGCTACACCTTC. Translating it yields CASSFEPQGGDYGYTF.

The DNA of the CDR3 is TGCGCCAGCAGCCACCGAGGGGGGCAGAAAGCTTTCTTT. Protein: CASSHRGGQKAFF. The rearrangement joins TRBV4-1 to TRBJ1-1, with D tentatively TRBD1 (6 bases). The CDR3 runs 13 residues. Trimming took off 3 bases at V and 9 bases at J, with 14 bases between the two ends. Germline V gene sequence: CDR1 MGHRA, CDR2 YSYEKL.

V is TRBV7-8 and J is TRBJ2-7; 8 positions agree with TRBD2. The CDR3 contains 13 residues. In germline, CDR1 is SGHVS, CDR2 FQNEAQ. With V trimmed by 5 bases and J by 9 bases, 9 bases remained unmatched. The CDR3 loop is CASSLPGGIVQYV. The CDR3, as DNA: TGTGCCAGCAGCCTACCGGGGGGGATAGTGCAGTACGTC.

The chain joins TRBV4-1 to TRBJ1-1, with unresolved D. The CDR3 runs to 17 residues. Germline loops: CDR1 MGHRA, CDR2 YSYEKL. V shed 1 base and J shed 4 bases, with 19 bases lying between them. The CDR3 nucleotides are TGCGCCAGCAGCCAAGTTCCTTATGACGGGTCAGGCACTGAAGCTTTCTTT. This encodes CASSQVPYDGSGTEAFF.

A few counts support this clonotype. The chain combines TRBV9 with TRBJ2-2; 10 nucleotides align to TRBD2. Germline trimming cut 4 bases from V and 6 bases from J; bases unmatched to any gene: 9. The CDR3 has 16 residues. Germline V gene sequence: CDR1 SGDLS, CDR2 YYNGEE. The CDR3 here is CASSPERGGFPGELFF. In nucleotides, the CDR3 is TGTGCCAGCAGCCCCGAGCGGGGGGGCTTTCCCGGGGAGCTGTTTTTT.

CDR3 nucleotide sequence: TGTGCCAGCAGCTTTACAGGGCCCAACGCGGCTAGCCCCAACACCGGGGAGCTGTTTTTT. This gives the protein CASSFTGPNAASPNTGELFF. This chain links TRBV7-9 with TRBJ2-2, with D perhaps TRBD1 (6 bases). Looked up from germline, CDR1 is SEHNR and CDR2 is FQNEAQ (reference sequence). Trimming removed 3 bases at V and 2 bases at J, with 25 bases between. This CDR3 is built from 20 residues.

This clonotype was recorded only once. The chain carries TRBV6-5 and TRBJ2-5, with 8 positions matching TRBD2. V lost 2 bases to trimming and J lost 5 bases; unmatched junction nucleotides: 7. Germline-derived CDR1 and CDR2 are MNHEY and SVGAGI. This CDR3 has 15 amino acids. The chain's CDR3 is CASSYNGGVWETQYF. In DNA form, the CDR3 reads TGTGCCAGCAGTTACAACGGGGGGGTTTGGGAGACCCAGTACTTC.